This T cell receptor beta chain was captured in a study of blood T cell repertoires in COVID-19 (dated by TCRdb to 2020 to 2021). Regarding the study in general: Collaborator samples came from the United States, Italy and Spain and covered acute and convalescent phases of COVID-19. The material from the prospective study consisted of cDNA or gDNA derived from T cells, B-cell-depleted T cells, or PBMCs. Deeply sampled blood TCRbeta repertoires from subjects exposed to, actively infected with, or recovered from COVID-19 were included in the dataset. A freely available public database, intended as a resource for researchers studying the immune response to SARS-CoV-2, is where the repertoires were released. The samples were drawn from two sources: the first 160 participants of the ongoing ImmuneRACE study, and 1,000 to 1,500 subjects contributed by 6 global collaborators. Sample metadata almost always included a de-identified subject ID, COVID-19 status, age in years and sex. Where HLA class I and class II types were available, the types were taken from metadata supplied by the sample provider, not from assay-based typing.

Trimming accounts for 3 bases at V and 3 bases at J, while the number of junction bases matched to no gene is 8. The germline V gene (reference sequence) specifies LNHNV as CDR1 and YYDKDF as CDR2. From cysteine to phenylalanine, the CDR3 is 16 amino acids long. The DNA shown is the 48-base CDR3, in frame from base 1. Points the paper makes about the study in general: The amount of clinical and demographic metadata varied by source and participant and was provided uncurated.

In the prospective study, participants were roughly 18 to 95 years old, resided in around 25 geographic areas of the United States, and were enrolled through a virtual design. In the prospective study, cohorts were assigned on the basis of participant-reported clinical history obtained from a screening survey and a study questionnaire. Recovered participants in ImmuneRACE Cohort 3 were defined by two consecutive negative NP/OP PCR tests, clearance by a healthcare professional, or resolution of symptoms. Each participant in the prospective study had whole blood, serum and a nasopharyngeal or oropharyngeal swab collected by mobile phlebotomists. Participants in the prospective study had the option to provide additional blood draws and questionnaires over an approximately 2-month period. Before DNA extraction, blood samples from the prospective study were shipped at room temperature or frozen. Note on this clone: What this receptor recognizes is not known. No base-level quality is on record; no much larger clone is a single base apart.

TCRbeta CDR3 regions were amplified from genomic DNA by means of the immunoSEQ Assay, a bias-controlled multiplex PCR. Concerning the study's data processing: The number of nucleated cells in each sample was estimated by amplification of reference gene primers within the assay. To quantify the absolute abundance of each unique TCRbeta CDR3 rearrangement, sequence reads were collapsed and filtered. For each sample, productive Simpson clonality was calculated as the square root of Simpson's diversity index across productive rearrangements. Held by TCRdb, this immuneACCESS table contains in-frame sequences only and omits some clones. Under half of the omission traces to an unresolved V gene where checked; the cause of the rest is unknown. V, J and clone size were drawn from that table, and D and trimming were deduced from the DNA. Here the sample has 300,000 or so clones; 75% to 95% occur a single time. The ten biggest clones cover roughly 1.1% of the sample.

The material sequenced was PBMCs or T cells enriched from blood (not recorded which). The TCR comes from a woman in her 30s who had recovered from COVID-19. The chain employs TRBV15 and TRBJ2-1; TRBD1 agrees with 7 junctional bases. In nucleotides, the sequence is TGTGCCACCAGCAGTGGAGACAGGGATCACTACAATGAGCAGTTCTTC. This codes for CATSSGDRDHYNEQFF.